This T cell receptor (beta chain) was found in a study of early T cells in non-severe SARS-CoV-2 infection. Study-level information: Chains were unpaired, as sequencing was done on bulk RNA from unsorted whole blood.

This CDR3 is 14 amino acids long. The V gene's germline CDR1 is SEHNR and CDR2 FQNEAQ (reference sequence). Trimming removed 3 bases from V and 4 bases from J, with 11 bases in between. MiXCR was run by TCRdb on the 5' RACE reads, yielding one entry per CDR3 protein. The table includes 50,000 to 60,000 distinct CDR3 sequences, about 8% detected once. This clonotype was seen many times. This receptor was obtained from an adult who was a healthcare worker with PCR-confirmed SARS-CoV-2 infection or an uninfected control (not recorded which). Sequenced material: whole blood. The chain couples TRBV7-9 to TRBJ2-3, with D uncertain. The CDR3, as DNA: TGTGCCAGCAGCTTTATAGGTGTAGCAGATACGCAGTATTTT. Protein sequence: CASSFIGVADTQYF. Filled out from reference TRBV7-9 and TRBJ2-3, the complete variable domain reads DTGVSQNPRHKITKRGQNVTFRCDPISEHNRLYWYRQTLGQGPEFLTYFQNEAQLEKSRLLSDRFSAERPKGSFSTLEIQRTEQGDSAMYLCASSFIGVADTQYFGPGTRLTVL.